This T cell receptor (beta chain) came from a study of cytomegalovirus exposure and HLA in healthy donors. Broader study findings: In a later analysis, TCR beta V- and J-gene trimming was associated with a missense DCLRE1C variant.

The PCR ran on 60 Vbeta and 13 Jbeta primers. The protocol was immunoSEQ multiplex PCR, while the TCRdb copy is restricted to in-frame clones and leaves out a portion. The sample has nearly 200,000 clones; 70% to 80% are singletons. With regard to this clone: Its antigen is currently unknown.

V was pared by 2 bases and J by 6 bases, with 8 bases between. Germline-derived CDR1 and CDR2 are SGHTA and FQGNSA. The CDR3 loop spans 13 amino acids. The sequence was collected from a male donor in good health and CMV-seropositive. The chain couples TRBV7-2 to TRBJ1-5, with D possibly matching TRBD1 (5 bases). The source material was PBMCs. The CDR3 DNA reads as TGTGCCAGCAGCTTATGGGGGGGTCAGCCCCAGCATTTT. Amino acid sequence: CASSLWGGQPQHF.